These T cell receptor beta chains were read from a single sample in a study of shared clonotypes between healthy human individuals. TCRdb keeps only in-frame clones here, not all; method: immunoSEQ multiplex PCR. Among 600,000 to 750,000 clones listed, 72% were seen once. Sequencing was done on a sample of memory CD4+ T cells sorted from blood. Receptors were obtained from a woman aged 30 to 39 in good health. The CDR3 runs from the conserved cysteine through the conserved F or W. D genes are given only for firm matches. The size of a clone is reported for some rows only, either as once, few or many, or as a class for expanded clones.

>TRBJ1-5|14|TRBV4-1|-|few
CASSQSRAGQPQHF
TGCGCCAGCAGCCAATCGAGGGCCGGTCAGCCCCAGCATTTT
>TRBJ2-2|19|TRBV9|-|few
CASSVGAQERRTNTGELFF
TGTGCCAGCAGCGTAGGGGCCCAGGAGCGGAGGACGAACACCGGGGAGCTGTTTTTT
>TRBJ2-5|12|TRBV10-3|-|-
CAISETQETQYF
TGTGCCATCAGTGAAACCCAAGAGACCCAGTACTTC
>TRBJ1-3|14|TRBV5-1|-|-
CASSLGTEGNTIYF
TGCGCCAGCAGCTTGGGTACCGAAGGAAACACCATATATTTT
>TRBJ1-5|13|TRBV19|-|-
CASSTGRDQPQHF
TGTGCCAGTAGTACAGGGCGTGATCAGCCCCAGCATTTT
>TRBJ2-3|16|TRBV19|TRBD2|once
CASSDRGGSSTDTQYF
TGTGCCAGTAGTGATCGGGGGGGATCTAGCACAGATACGCAGTATTTT
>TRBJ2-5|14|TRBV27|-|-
CASRAGQTPGTQYF
TGTGCCAGCAGGGCAGGACAGACCCCAGGGACCCAGTACTTC
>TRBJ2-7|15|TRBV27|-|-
CASSLGYHRQDEQYF
TGTGCCAGCAGTTTGGGTTATCACAGGCAGGACGAGCAGTACTTC
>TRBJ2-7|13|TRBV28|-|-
CASSLGTEDEQYF
TGTGCCAGCAGTTTAGGGACTGAGGACGAGCAGTACTTC
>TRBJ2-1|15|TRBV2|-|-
CASSVQAPSFNEQFF
TGTGCCAGCAGCGTACAGGCGCCATCTTTCAATGAGCAGTTCTTC
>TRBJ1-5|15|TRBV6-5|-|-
CASSYSNRVDQPQHF
TGTGCCAGCAGTTACTCGAACAGGGTAGATCAGCCCCAGCATTTT
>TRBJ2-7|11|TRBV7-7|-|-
CATNCSYEQYF
TGTGCCACCAACTGCTCCTACGAGCAGTACTTC
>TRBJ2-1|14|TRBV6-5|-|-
CASSEQGWYNEQFF
TGTGCCAGCAGTGAGCAGGGGTGGTACAATGAGCAGTTCTTC
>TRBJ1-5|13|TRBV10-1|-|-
CASTTESNQPQHF
TGCGCCAGCACCACTGAGAGCAATCAGCCCCAGCATTTT
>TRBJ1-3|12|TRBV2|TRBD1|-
CASWTGGNTIYF
TGTGCCAGTTGGACAGGAGGAAACACCATATATTTT
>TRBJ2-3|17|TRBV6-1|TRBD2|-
CASSGGTSGRAVNTQYF
TGTGCCAGCAGTGGAGGGACTAGCGGGAGGGCCGTGAATACGCAGTATTTT
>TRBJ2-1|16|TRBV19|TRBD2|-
CASRAPGLAGRGEQFF
TGTGCCAGTAGGGCCCCGGGACTAGCGGGGCGAGGGGAGCAGTTCTTC
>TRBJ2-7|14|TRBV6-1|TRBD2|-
CASSESGRDYEQYF
TGTGCCAGCAGTGAATCGGGGAGGGACTACGAGCAGTACTTC
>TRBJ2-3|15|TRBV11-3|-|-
CASSRVGGSSDTQYF
TGTGCCAGCAGCAGGGTAGGGGGGAGCTCAGATACGCAGTATTTT
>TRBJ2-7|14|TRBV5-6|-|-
CASSLSGRQYEQYF
TGTGCCAGCAGCTTGTCCGGGAGACAGTACGAGCAGTACTTC
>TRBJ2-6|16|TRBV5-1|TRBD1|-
CASSLGTGAGANVLTF
TGCGCCAGCAGCTTGGGGACAGGGGCTGGGGCCAACGTCCTGACTTTC
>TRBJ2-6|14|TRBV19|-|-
CASSIAGGANVLTF
TGTGCCAGTAGTATAGCGGGTGGGGCCAACGTCCTGACTTTC
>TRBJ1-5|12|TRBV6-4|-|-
CASSDRGQPQHF
TGTGCCAGCAGTGACAGGGGTCAGCCCCAGCATTTT
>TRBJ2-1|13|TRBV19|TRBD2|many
CASSISGDVEQFF
TGTGCCAGTAGTATAAGCGGGGACGTTGAGCAGTTCTTC
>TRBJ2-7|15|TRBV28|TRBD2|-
CASRRTSEEVYEQYF
TGTGCCAGCAGACGAACTAGCGAGGAAGTCTACGAGCAGTACTTC
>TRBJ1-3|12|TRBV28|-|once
CATYLNGNTIYF
TGTGCCACCTACCTCAATGGAAACACCATATATTTT